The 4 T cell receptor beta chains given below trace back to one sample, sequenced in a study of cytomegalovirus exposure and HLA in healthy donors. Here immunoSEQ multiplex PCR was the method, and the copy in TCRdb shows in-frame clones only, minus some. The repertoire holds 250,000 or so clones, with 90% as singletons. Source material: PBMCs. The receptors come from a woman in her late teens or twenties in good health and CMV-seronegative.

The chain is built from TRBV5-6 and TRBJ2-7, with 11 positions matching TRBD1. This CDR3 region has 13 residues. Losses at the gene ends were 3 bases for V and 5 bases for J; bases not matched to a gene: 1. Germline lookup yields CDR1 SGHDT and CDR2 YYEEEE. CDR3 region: CASSWTGGDEQYF. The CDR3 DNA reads TGTGCCAGCAGCTGGACAGGGGGCGACGAGCAGTACTTC.

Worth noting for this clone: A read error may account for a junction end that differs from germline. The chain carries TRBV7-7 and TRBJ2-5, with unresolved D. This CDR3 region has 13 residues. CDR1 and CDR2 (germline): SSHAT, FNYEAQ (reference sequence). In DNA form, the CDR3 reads TGTGCTAGCAGCTTAGATGGCAGGGAGACCCAGTACTTC. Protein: CASSLDGRETQYF.

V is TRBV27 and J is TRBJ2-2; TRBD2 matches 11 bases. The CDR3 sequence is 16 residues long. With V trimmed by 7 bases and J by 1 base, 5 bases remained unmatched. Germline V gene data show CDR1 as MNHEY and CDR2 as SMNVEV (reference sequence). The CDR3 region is CASTATSGVNTGELFF. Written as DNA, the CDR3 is TGTGCCAGCACCGCGACTAGCGGGGTGAACACCGGGGAGCTGTTTTTT.

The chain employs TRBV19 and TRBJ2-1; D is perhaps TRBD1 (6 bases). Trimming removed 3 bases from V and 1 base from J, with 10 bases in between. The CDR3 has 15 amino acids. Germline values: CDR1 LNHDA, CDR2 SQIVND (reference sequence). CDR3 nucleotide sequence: TGTGCCAGTAGTATGGTGCAGGGGTCCTACAATGAGCAGTTCTTC. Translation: CASSMVQGSYNEQFF.